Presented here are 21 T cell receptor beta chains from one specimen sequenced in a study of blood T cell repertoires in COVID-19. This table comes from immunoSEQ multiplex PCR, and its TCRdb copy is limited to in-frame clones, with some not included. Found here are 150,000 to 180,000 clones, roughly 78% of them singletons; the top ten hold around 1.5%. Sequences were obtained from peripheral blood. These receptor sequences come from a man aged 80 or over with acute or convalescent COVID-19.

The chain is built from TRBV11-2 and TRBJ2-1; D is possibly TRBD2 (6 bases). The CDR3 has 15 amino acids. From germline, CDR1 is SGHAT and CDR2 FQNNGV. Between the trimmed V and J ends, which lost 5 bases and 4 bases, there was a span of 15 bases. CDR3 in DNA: TGTGCCAGCAGCCAAGGGAGAGGGAGGTACAATGAGCAGTTCTTC. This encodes CASSQGRGRYNEQFF.

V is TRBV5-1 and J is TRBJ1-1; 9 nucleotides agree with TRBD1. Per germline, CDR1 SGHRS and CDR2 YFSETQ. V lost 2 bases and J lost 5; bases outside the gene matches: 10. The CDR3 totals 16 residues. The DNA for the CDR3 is TGCGCCAGCAGCTTAGACCGGGGACAGGGTGGGACTGAAGCTTTCTTT. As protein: CASSLDRGQGGTEAFF. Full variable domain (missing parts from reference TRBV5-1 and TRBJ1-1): KAGVTQTPRYLIKTRGQQVTLSCSPISGHRSVSWYQQTPGQGLQFLFEYFSETQRNKGNFPGRFSGRQFSNSRSEMNVSTLELGDSALYLCASSLDRGQGGTEAFFGQGTRLTVV.

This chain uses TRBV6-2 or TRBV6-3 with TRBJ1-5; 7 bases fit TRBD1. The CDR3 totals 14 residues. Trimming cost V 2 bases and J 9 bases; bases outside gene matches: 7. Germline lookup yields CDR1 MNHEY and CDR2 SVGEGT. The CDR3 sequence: CASSYAQGFAPQHF. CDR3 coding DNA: TGTGCCAGCAGTTACGCACAGGGGTTCGCGCCCCAGCATTTT.

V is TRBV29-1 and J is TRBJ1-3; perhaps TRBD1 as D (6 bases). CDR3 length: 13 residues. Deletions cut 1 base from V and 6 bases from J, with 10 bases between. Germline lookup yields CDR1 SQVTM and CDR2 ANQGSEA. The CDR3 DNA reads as TGCAGCGTTGAAGGCAGGGGTGAAAACACCATATATTTT. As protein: CSVEGRGENTIYF.

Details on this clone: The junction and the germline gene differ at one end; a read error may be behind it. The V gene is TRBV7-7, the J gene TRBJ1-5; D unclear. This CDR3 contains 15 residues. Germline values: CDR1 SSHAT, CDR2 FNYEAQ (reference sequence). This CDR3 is CASSFPTPLAEPQHF. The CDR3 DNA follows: TGTGCTAGCAGCTTCCCGACCCCTTTGGCGGAGCCCCAGCATTTT.

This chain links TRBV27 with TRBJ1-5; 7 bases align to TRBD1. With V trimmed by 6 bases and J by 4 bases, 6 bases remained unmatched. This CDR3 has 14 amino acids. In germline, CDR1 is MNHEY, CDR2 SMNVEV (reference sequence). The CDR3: CASRDRSLNQPQHF. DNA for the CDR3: TGTGCCAGCAGGGACAGGTCACTTAATCAGCCCCAGCATTTT.

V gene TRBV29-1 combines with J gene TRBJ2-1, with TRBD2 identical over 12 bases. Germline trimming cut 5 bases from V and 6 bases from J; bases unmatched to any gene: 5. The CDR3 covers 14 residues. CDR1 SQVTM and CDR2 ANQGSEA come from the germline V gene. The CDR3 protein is CSVPGLAGVNEQFF. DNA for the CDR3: TGCAGCGTTCCGGGACTAGCGGGCGTCAATGAGCAGTTCTTC.

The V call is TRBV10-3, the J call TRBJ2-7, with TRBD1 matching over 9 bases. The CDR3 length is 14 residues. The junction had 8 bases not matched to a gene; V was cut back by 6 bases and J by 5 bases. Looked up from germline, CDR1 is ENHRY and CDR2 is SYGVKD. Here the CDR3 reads CAIRPQGTGHEQYF. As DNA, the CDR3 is TGTGCCATCAGACCTCAAGGGACAGGGCACGAGCAGTACTTC.

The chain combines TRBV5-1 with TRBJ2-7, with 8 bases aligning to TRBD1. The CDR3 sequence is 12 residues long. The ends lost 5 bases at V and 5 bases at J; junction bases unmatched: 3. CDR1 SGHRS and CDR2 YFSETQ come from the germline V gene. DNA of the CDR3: TGCGCCAGCAGGACAGGGGCCGACGAGCAGTACTTC. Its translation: CASRTGADEQYF.

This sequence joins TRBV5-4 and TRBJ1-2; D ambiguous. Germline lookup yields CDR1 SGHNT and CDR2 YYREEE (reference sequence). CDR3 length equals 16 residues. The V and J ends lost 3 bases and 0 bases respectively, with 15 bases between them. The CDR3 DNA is TGTGCCAGCAGCTCAGTTACCGACACCTCTAACTATGGCTACACCTTC. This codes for CASSSVTDTSNYGYTF. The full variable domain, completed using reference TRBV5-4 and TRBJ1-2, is ETGVTQSPTHLIKTRGQQVTLRCSSQSGHNTVSWYQQALGQGPQFIFQYYREEENGRGNFPPRFSGLQFPNYSSELNVNALELDDSALYLCASSSVTDTSNYGYTFGSGTRLTVV.

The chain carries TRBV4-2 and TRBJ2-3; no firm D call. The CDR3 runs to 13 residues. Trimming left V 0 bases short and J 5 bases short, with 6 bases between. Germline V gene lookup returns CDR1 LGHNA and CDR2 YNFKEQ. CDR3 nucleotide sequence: TGTGCCAGCAGCCAAGACTACGGAGATACGCAGTATTTT. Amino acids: CASSQDYGDTQYF.

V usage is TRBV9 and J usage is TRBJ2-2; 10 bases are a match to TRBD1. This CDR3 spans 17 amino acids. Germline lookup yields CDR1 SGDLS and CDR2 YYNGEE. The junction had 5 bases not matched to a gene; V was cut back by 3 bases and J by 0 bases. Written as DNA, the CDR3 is TGTGCCAGCAGCGGACAGGGGGCCACTTCGAACACCGGGGAGCTGTTTTTT. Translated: CASSGQGATSNTGELFF.

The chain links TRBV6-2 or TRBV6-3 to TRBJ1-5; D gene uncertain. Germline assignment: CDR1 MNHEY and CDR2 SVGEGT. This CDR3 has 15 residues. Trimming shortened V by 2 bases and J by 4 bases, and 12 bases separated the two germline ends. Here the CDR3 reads CASSYLQPDNQPQHF. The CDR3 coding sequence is TGTGCCAGCAGTTACCTACAGCCCGATAATCAGCCCCAGCATTTT.

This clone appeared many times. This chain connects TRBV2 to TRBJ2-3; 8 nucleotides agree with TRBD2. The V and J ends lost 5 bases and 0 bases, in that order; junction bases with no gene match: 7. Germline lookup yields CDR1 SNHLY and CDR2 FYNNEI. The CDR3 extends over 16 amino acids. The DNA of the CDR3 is TGTGCCAGCAGTCGGAGCGGGGGAATAAGCACAGATACGCAGTATTTT. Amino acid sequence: CASSRSGGISTDTQYF.

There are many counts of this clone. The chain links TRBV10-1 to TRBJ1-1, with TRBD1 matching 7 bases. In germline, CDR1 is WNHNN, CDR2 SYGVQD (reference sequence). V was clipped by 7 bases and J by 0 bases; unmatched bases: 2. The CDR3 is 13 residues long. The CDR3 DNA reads TGCGCCAGCACCGGACAGGTGAACACTGAAGCTTTCTTT. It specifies CASTGQVNTEAFF.

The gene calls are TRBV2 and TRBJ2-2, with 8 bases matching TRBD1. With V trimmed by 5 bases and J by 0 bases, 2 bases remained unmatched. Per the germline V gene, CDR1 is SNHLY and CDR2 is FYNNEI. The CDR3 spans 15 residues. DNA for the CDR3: TGTGCCAGCAGTAGACAGGGGACGAACACCGGGGAGCTGTTTTTT. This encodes CASSRQGTNTGELFF.

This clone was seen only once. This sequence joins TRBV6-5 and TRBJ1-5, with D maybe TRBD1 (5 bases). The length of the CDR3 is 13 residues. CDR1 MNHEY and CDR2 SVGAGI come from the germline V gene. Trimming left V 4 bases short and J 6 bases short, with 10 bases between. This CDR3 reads CASSFGGGQPQHF. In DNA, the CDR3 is TGTGCCAGCAGTTTCGGGGGTGGTCAGCCCCAGCATTTT.

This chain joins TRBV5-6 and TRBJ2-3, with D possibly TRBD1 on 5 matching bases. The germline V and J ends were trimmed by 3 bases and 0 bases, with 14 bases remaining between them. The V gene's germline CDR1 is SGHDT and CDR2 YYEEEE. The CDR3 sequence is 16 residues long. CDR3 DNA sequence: TGTGCCAGCAGCTGGGGCCCGACAGCTAGCACAGATACGCAGTATTTT. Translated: CASSWGPTASTDTQYF.

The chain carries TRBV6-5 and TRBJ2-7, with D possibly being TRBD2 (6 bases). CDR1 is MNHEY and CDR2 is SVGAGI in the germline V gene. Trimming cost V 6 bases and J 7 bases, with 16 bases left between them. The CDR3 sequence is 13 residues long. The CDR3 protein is CASSFLSGGEQYV. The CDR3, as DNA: TGTGCCAGCAGCTTCTTATCAGGAGGGGAGCAGTACGTC.

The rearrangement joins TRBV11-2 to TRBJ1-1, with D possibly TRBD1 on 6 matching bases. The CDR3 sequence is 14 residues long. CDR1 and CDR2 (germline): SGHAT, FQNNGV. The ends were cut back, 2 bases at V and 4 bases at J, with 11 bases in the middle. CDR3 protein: CASSLRVGATEAFF. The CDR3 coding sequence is TGTGCCAGCAGCTTAAGAGTGGGGGCCACTGAAGCTTTCTTT. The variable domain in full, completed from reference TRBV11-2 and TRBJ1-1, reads EAGVAQSPRYKIIEKRQSVAFWCNPISGHATLYWYQQILGQGPKLLIQFQNNGVVDDSQLPKDRFSAERLKGVDSTLKIQPAKLEDSAVYLCASSLRVGATEAFFGQGTRLTVV.

The CDR3 nucleotides are TGTGCCACCAGCAGAGACCGGGGTTCTGGGGCCAACGTCCTGACTTTC. This codes for CATSRDRGSGANVLTF. The chain uses TRBV15 and TRBJ2-6; D perhaps matches TRBD2 (5 bases). The V and J ends lost 0 bases and 1 base respectively, with 7 bases between them. The CDR3 runs 16 residues. Germline loops: CDR1 LNHNV, CDR2 YYDKDF (reference sequence).